One TCR beta chain is described in this entry. Its matching antigen is unknown. This sample is drawn from a study of cytomegalovirus exposure and HLA in healthy donors. Study summary: For the roughly 400 genotyped donors, 81% fell within the Caucasian-associated ancestry cluster.

Germline V lookup: CDR1 SQVTM, CDR2 ANQGSEA. The CDR3 is 16 amino acids. Unmatched junction bases numbered 9, after V lost 4 bases and J lost 1 base. With 60 Vbeta and 13 Jbeta primers, the PCR was carried out. Libraries were prepared by immunoSEQ multiplex PCR; TCRdb keeps only in-frame clonotypes and omits some of them. The repertoire consists of over 70,000 clones, with more than 55% occurring once and the leading ten covering about a fifth. Notes on the study in general: Roughly uniform depth of sequencing across donors was assumed in presence/absence analyses.

Healthy individuals who donated bone marrow served as the donors. This sequence joins TRBV29-1 and TRBJ2-7, with 11 bases aligning to TRBD1. Sequencing was carried out using PBMCs. The origin of this receptor is a woman between 45 and 65 years old in good health and CMV-seropositive. Here the CDR3 DNA reads TGCAGCGTTGTGAGGGGACAGGGGGTTACGTCCTACGAGCAGTACTTC. It specifies CSVVRGQGVTSYEQYF.